These 21 T cell receptor beta chains were sequenced from one sample in a study of human T cells and chemical hapten exposure. TCRdb called the RACE reads again in MiXCR, with one record for every CDR3 protein. The sample records more than 80,000 distinct CDR3 sequences, roughly a tenth being singletons. Time point specified: pre-sensitization, week 0. The treatment is: therapeutic diphenylcyclopropenone sensitization with weekly scalp DPC. The sample in question was whole blood, obtained in connection with sensitization to the hapten diphenylcyclopropenone (DPC). These TCRs come from a woman aged 55-70 years with alopecia areata. Some clones in this sample may be carry-over from other donors' samples.

This clonotype was seen many times. V usage is TRBV5-1 and J usage is TRBJ2-2; no reliable D call. V lost 6 bases and J lost 2, with 14 bases in between. In germline, CDR1 is SGHRS, CDR2 YFSETQ. The CDR3 has 15 residues. Here the CDR3 reads CASTSQFLNTGELFF. In DNA, the CDR3 is TGCGCCAGCACCTCCCAATTTCTCAACACCGGGGAGCTGTTTTTT.

This clonotype has a count of ten or more. This rearrangement joins TRBV10-3 to TRBJ2-2, with D possibly TRBD1 on 6 matching bases. Trimming stripped 7 bases from V and 2 bases from J, with 14 bases between. The CDR3 runs to 15 residues. Germline lookup yields CDR1 ENHRY and CDR2 SYGVKD. In DNA, the CDR3 is TGTGCCATCACCAGGGGACGGGACAACACCGGGGAGCTGTTTTTT. Its protein product is CAITRGRDNTGELFF.

This chain connects TRBV5-5 to TRBJ2-3, with D hard to call. V gave up 0 bases and J gave up 0 bases, with 8 bases separating them. CDR3 length equals 15 residues. From germline, CDR1 is SGHKS and CDR2 YYEKEE (reference sequence). DNA for the CDR3: TGTGCCAGCAGCTTGGTCTCGGGCAGCACAGATACGCAGTATTTT. Its translation: CASSLVSGSTDTQYF.

This clonotype was observed at least ten times. The J gene is TRBJ2-5, the V gene TRBV7-2; TRBD2 aligns across 7 bases. The J segment lost 5 bases and the V segment lost 4 bases, leaving 13 bases of the junction unmatched. Germline assignment: CDR1 SGHTA and CDR2 FQGNSA. The CDR3 extends over 16 amino acids. CDR3 DNA sequence: TGTGCCAGCAGCTGGGGGGGAACTATCAAGAGGGAGACCCAGTACTTC. This encodes CASSWGGTIKRETQYF.

The chain recombines TRBV5-1 with TRBJ1-6; 9 bases map to TRBD1. Germline CDR1 is SGHRS and CDR2 is YFSETQ. CDR3 length: 18 residues. V dropped 3 bases and J dropped 0; count of bases not matched to a gene: 7. The CDR3 protein is CASSWRTGDSSYNSPLHF. CDR3 nucleotide sequence: TGCGCCAGCAGCTGGCGGACAGGGGACAGCTCCTATAATTCACCCCTCCACTTT.

Ten or more counts support this clonotype. The chain joins TRBV13 to TRBJ1-1; possible D gene TRBD1, 6 bases. Germline CDR1 PRHDT, CDR2 FYEKMQ (reference sequence). CDR3 length equals 12 residues. V was clipped by 1 base and J by 7 bases, with 7 bases between them. The CDR3 loop is CASSLARGEAFF. As DNA, the CDR3 is TGTGCCAGCAGCTTAGCCAGGGGTGAAGCTTTCTTT.

This clonotype was detected a few times. J is TRBJ1-1 and V is TRBV6-5; D remains ambiguous. Between the trimmed V and J ends, which lost 0 bases and 1 base, there was a span of 9 bases. Germline lookup yields CDR1 MNHEY and CDR2 SVGAGI. The CDR3 contains 15 residues. CDR3 nucleotides: TGTGCCAGCAGTTACTCTTCCAAGTGGAACACTGAAGCTTTCTTT. Translated, it gives CASSYSSKWNTEAFF.

This sequence joins TRBV5-4 and TRBJ2-7; no definite D call. This CDR3 has 13 amino acids. The ends were cut back, 6 bases at V and 3 bases at J, with 13 bases in the middle. Germline-derived CDR1 and CDR2 are SGHNT and YYREEE (reference sequence). The CDR3 nucleotides read TGTGCCAGCAAGAGACCGGACGGCTACGAGCAGTACTTC. The encoded protein is CASKRPDGYEQYF.

The gene calls are TRBV19 and TRBJ2-5, with D possibly TRBD2 on 5 matching bases. This CDR3 spans 15 amino acids. V shed 6 bases and J shed 6 bases, with 20 bases lying between them. Germline assignment: CDR1 LNHDA and CDR2 SQIVND (reference sequence). CDR3 region: CASSIPGSKVQTQYF. The CDR3 DNA reads TGTGCCAGTAGCATACCGGGATCGAAGGTGCAGACCCAGTACTTC. Drawing the rest from reference TRBV19 and TRBJ2-5, the complete variable domain is DGGITQSPKYLFRKEGQNVTLSCEQNLNHDAMYWYRQDPGQGLRLIYYSQIVNDFQKGDIAEGYSVSREKKESFPLTVTSAQKNPTAFYLCASSIPGSKVQTQYFGPGTRLLVL.

This clonotype was detected many times. This chain's CDR3 is CASSLMETEAFF. The DNA for the CDR3 is TGTGCCAGCAGTTTGATGGAAACTGAAGCTTTCTTT. The chain recombines TRBV12-3 or TRBV12-4 with TRBJ1-1; D unclear. V was trimmed by 3 bases and J by 5 bases, leaving 7 bases between them. The CDR3 consists of 12 residues.

This clonotype was found a few times. V is TRBV3-1 and J is TRBJ2-7; 8 nucleotides line up with TRBD2. Germline V lookup: CDR1 LGHDT, CDR2 YNNKEL (reference sequence). The CDR3 length is 12 residues. V dropped 11 bases and J dropped 1; count of bases not matched to a gene: 4. In DNA, the CDR3 is TGTGCCTCGGGGGGGGGATCCTACGAGCAGTACTTC. This codes for CASGGGSYEQYF.

There are many counts of this clonotype. The genes are TRBV6-6 and TRBJ1-2, with D perhaps matching TRBD1 (6 bases). Germline CDR1 and CDR2: MNHNY and SVGAGI (reference sequence). V was clipped by 5 bases and J by 6 bases, with 19 bases between them. The CDR3 is made up of 15 amino acids. CDR3 DNA sequence: TGTGCCAGCAGTAACGGGGCGGGGGCTTTTGATGGCTACACCTTC. Encoded protein: CASSNGAGAFDGYTF.

The chain carries TRBV3-1 and TRBJ2-7; tentatively, D is TRBD1 (6 bases). Trimming stripped 4 bases from V and 2 bases from J, with 15 bases between. In germline, CDR1 is LGHDT, CDR2 YNNKEL (reference sequence). The CDR3 is 15 amino acids. CDR3 region: CASSPSVGHAYEQYF. The CDR3 coding sequence is TGTGCCAGCAGCCCGTCTGTGGGACATGCCTACGAGCAGTACTTC.

The chain recombines TRBV7-3 with TRBJ2-1; tentatively, D is TRBD1 or TRBD2 (5 bases each). The CDR3 runs to 18 residues. Between the trimmed V and J ends, which lost 2 bases and 3 bases, there was a span of 20 bases. Per the germline V gene, CDR1 is SGHTA and CDR2 is FQGTGA. CDR3 sequence: CASSLEGWTGTFYNEQFF. In DNA form, the CDR3 reads TGTGCCAGCAGCTTAGAGGGGTGGACCGGGACCTTCTACAATGAGCAGTTCTTC.

The gene calls are TRBV18 and TRBJ1-2; TRBD1 matches 10 bases. The CDR3 covers 15 residues. Unmatched junction bases numbered 6, after V lost 3 bases and J lost 5 bases. Germline CDR1 KGHSH, CDR2 LQKENI. The CDR3 DNA reads TGTGCCAGCTCACCTGGGACAGGGGACGTATATGGCTACACCTTC. This sequence encodes CASSPGTGDVYGYTF.

This chain links TRBV20-1 with TRBJ1-3; unclear D gene. V gave up 6 bases and J gave up 3 bases, with 12 bases separating them. CDR3 length: 13 residues. CDR1 and CDR2 from the germline V gene are DFQATT and SNEGSKA (reference sequence). The DNA for the CDR3 is TGCAGTGCGCCCCCCTTAGGTGGAAACACCATATATTTT. It yields the protein CSAPPLGGNTIYF.

This clonotype was found a few times. The chain combines TRBV11-2 with TRBJ2-7; either TRBD1 or TRBD2 may fit D (7 bases each). The germline V gene has CDR1 SGHAT and CDR2 FQNNGV. The CDR3 is 15 amino acids. Trimming cost V 5 bases and J 2 bases, with 16 bases left between them. CDR3 amino acids: CASSLSRGGPYEQYF. As DNA, the CDR3 is TGTGCCAGCAGCCTTAGCAGGGGGGGTCCCTACGAGCAGTACTTC.

This clonotype was counted many times. The V call is TRBV20-1, the J call TRBJ2-5; TRBD2 might be the D (5 bases). This CDR3 is built from 14 residues. V lost 4 bases and J lost 2, with 14 bases in between. Germline loops: CDR1 DFQATT, CDR2 SNEGSKA (reference sequence). The CDR3: CSATGIHSQETQYF. The CDR3 DNA follows: TGCAGTGCTACCGGGATCCACTCTCAAGAGACCCAGTACTTC.

In the case of this clonotype: Compared with germline, one end of the junction differs, possibly owing to a read error. The V call is TRBV10-2, the J call TRBJ1-3; 10 bases map to TRBD1. There are 16 residues in the CDR3. Germline CDR1 reads WSHSY; CDR2 reads SAAADI. CDR3 DNA sequence: TGCGCCAGCAGGGAATGGGACAGGGGCTCTGAAAACACCATATATTTT. This translates into CASREWDRGSENTIYF.

This clonotype was detected many times. The chain joins TRBV12-3 or TRBV12-4 to TRBJ1-4, with D maybe TRBD1 (5 bases). V lost 6 bases to trimming and J lost 6 bases, with 14 bases between them. This CDR3 contains 14 residues. CDR3 nucleotides: TGTGCCAGCAGCTGGAGTATGGGGGATGAAAAACTGTTTTTT. It translates to CASSWSMGDEKLFF.

In nucleotides, the CDR3 is TGTGCCAGCAGCCCGCGACTAGCGGGGGGGATAAGCTCCTACGAGCAGTACTTC. Translated, it gives CASSPRLAGGISSYEQYF. J is TRBJ2-7 and V is TRBV11-2, with 14 bases that match TRBD2. This CDR3 is built from 18 residues. J was trimmed by 0 bases and V by 5 bases; bases with no gene match: 9. CDR1 is SGHAT and CDR2 is FQNNGV in the germline V gene.